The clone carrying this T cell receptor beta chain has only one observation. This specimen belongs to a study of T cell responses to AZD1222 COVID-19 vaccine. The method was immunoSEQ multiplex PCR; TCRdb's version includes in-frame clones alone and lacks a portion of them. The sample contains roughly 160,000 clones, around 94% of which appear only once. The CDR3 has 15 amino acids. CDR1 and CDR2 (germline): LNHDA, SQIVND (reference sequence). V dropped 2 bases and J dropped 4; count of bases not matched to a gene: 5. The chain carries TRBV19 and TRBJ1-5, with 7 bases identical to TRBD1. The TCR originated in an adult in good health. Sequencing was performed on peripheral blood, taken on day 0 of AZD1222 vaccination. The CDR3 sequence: CASSIMLQGNQPQHF. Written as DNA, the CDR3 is TGTGCCAGTAGTATAATGTTACAGGGGAATCAGCCCCAGCATTTT.